This TCR beta chain was captured by sequencing in a study of regulatory T cells in long-lasting Graves disease. Findings and caveats of the study: TRBV28, TRBJ1-2 and TRBJ2-5 were favored in persistent disease. Patients with persistent Graves' had lower TCR diversity than newly diagnosed patients.

This CDR3 region has 15 residues. V lost 1 base and J 2 bases, leaving 12 bases between the germline ends. CDR1 is LGHNA, CDR2 YNFKEQ, per germline. CDR3 regions were amplified by Arm-PCR using iRepertoire HTBI primers to build TCR beta libraries. TCRdb fed the multiplex PCR reads into MiXCR, producing one record per CDR3 protein. The table shows about 620,000 distinct CDR3 sequences, with 16% occurring only once. Time point meaning: newly diagnosed GD, antithyroid drugs for less than 3 months. From RNA extracted from PBMCs, the TCR library was made. A roughly 8.6-milliliter sample of peripheral blood was drawn into EDTA tubes. Regarding this clonotype: The antigen remains unidentified.

The sample was also linked to a second study, of T cells in Graves' hyperthyroidism and ophthalmopathy. That source adds: The HTBI set primed first-round TCR CDR3 RT-PCR.

The sequence derives from a woman between 25 and 40 years old with Graves disease. The rearrangement joins TRBV4-2 to TRBJ2-7; D may be TRBD1 (6 bases). The material was peripheral blood mononuclear cells (PBMCs), obtained at new diagnosis, from a patient treated with antithyroid drugs. CDR3 bases: TGTGCCAGCAGCCAAGCCTCGGACAGAGCCTACGAGCAGTACTTC. The encoded protein is CASSQASDRAYEQYF.